Included here is one TCR beta chain sequence, with context. Profiled with immunoSEQ multiplex PCR; TCRdb holds only in-frame clones, not every one. This table holds about 82,000 clones, over 90% found once. These data originate in a study of technical replicates of blood from a few donors. This CDR3 is built from 15 residues. V gave up 3 bases and J gave up 3 bases, with 11 bases separating them. Germline V CDR1 and CDR2: LNHDA, SQIVND (reference sequence). The TCR sequence derives from a human donor in good health. The source material was T cells isolated from PBMCs. V usage is TRBV19 and J usage is TRBJ2-2, with D unresolved. CDR3 region: CASSMRIGHTGELFF. The CDR3 region has the DNA TGTGCCAGTAGTATGCGCATTGGTCACACCGGGGAGCTGTTTTTT.